The next 28 T cell receptor beta chains were all read from a single sample in a study of blood T cell repertoires in COVID-19. The assay was immunoSEQ multiplex PCR, and TCRdb's table has in-frame clones only and misses some. The sample consists of about 250,000 clones, over 75% of them appearing once. Sequenced sample: PBMCs or T cells enriched from blood (not recorded which). The source of these receptors is a woman aged 25 to 39 who had recovered from COVID-19.

The chain combines TRBV9 with TRBJ2-2; the match to TRBD2 covers 8 bases. The V and J ends lost 2 bases and 6 bases, in that order; junction bases with no gene match: 3. Germline CDR1 SGDLS, CDR2 YYNGEE. The CDR3 is made up of 14 amino acids. The CDR3 nucleotides are TGTGCCAGCAGCGTTTACGGGGGGGCCGGGGAGCTGTTTTTT. Amino acid sequence: CASSVYGGAGELFF.

The chain combines TRBV11-3 with TRBJ2-2, with 13 bases fitting TRBD2. The V and J ends lost 5 bases and 2 bases, in that order; junction bases with no gene match: 8. The germline CDR1 and CDR2 sequences are SGHNT and YENEEA. This CDR3 comprises 18 residues. DNA of the CDR3: TGTGCCAGCAGCCCTCGGACTAGCGGGGGACTAAACACCGGGGAGCTGTTTTTT. Amino acids: CASSPRTSGGLNTGELFF.

V and J are TRBV7-9 and TRBJ2-2; TRBD2 might be the D (6 bases). There are 16 residues in the CDR3. Germline lookup yields CDR1 SEHNR and CDR2 FQNEAQ (reference sequence). Trimming removed 3 bases from V and 7 bases from J, with 18 bases in between. CDR3 DNA: TGTGCCAGCAGCTTGGGGCGGGGAAATTTGGACGGGGAGCTGTTTTTT. It yields the protein CASSLGRGNLDGELFF.

This clone showed up just once. The chain carries TRBV30 and TRBJ1-2; D gene ambiguous. This CDR3 is built from 10 residues. The V end lost 4 bases, the J end lost 6 bases, and 6 bases lay between the germline ends. Germline V gives CDR1 GTSNPN, CDR2 SVGIG (reference sequence). The CDR3 sequence is CAWKSHGYTF. In DNA, the CDR3 is TGTGCCTGGAAGAGTCATGGCTACACCTTC.

Comment on this clone: Other DNA sequences in this sample translate to the same CDR3. The rearrangement uses TRBV18 and TRBJ2-3; D ambiguous. Between the trimmed V and J ends, which lost 0 bases and 2 bases, there was a span of 6 bases. Germline V gene sequence: CDR1 KGHSH, CDR2 LQKENI. The CDR3 totals 14 residues. CDR3 region: CASSPPSSTDTQYF. CDR3 DNA: TGTGCCAGCTCACCACCCTCCTCCACAGATACGCAGTATTTT.

The chain combines TRBV10-3 with TRBJ1-2; perhaps TRBD1 as D (6 bases). CDR1 ENHRY and CDR2 SYGVKD come from the germline V gene. V was clipped by 7 bases and J by 6 bases, with 15 bases between them. The CDR3 has 13 amino acids. Here the CDR3 DNA reads TGTGCCATCAACGGAAGGGGGAAGGATGGCTACACCTTC. Amino acid sequence: CAINGRGKDGYTF.

This clone was observed a handful of times. This chain connects TRBV18 to TRBJ1-4; 10 bases line up with TRBD1. CDR1 is KGHSH and CDR2 is LQKENI in the germline V gene. V shed 5 bases and J 5 bases; nucleotides not matched to a gene: 2. CDR3 length: 14 residues. In nucleotides, the CDR3 is TGTGCCAGCTCAAGGACAGGGGGAAATGAAAAACTGTTTTTT. Protein sequence: CASSRTGGNEKLFF.

The rearrangement links TRBV18 to TRBJ2-4; possible D gene TRBD1, 5 bases. Germline V lookup: CDR1 KGHSH, CDR2 LQKENI. Trimming removed 7 bases at V and 0 bases at J, with 7 bases between. This CDR3 comprises 13 residues. The CDR3 sequence: CASLDKAKNIQYF. The DNA of the CDR3 is TGTGCCAGCTTGGACAAAGCCAAAAACATTCAGTACTTC.

This clone came up once. Other DNA sequences in this sample translate to the same CDR3. V is TRBV5-1 and J is TRBJ1-1; no reliable D call. Germline V gene data show CDR1 as SGHRS and CDR2 as YFSETQ. The V gene lost 0 bases and the J gene lost 1 base, with 7 bases spanning the gap. This CDR3 is built from 14 residues. CDR3 bases: TGCGCCAGCAGCTTGGACTCAGGGAACACTGAAGCTTTCTTT. Translating it yields CASSLDSGNTEAFF.

V usage is TRBV2 and J usage is TRBJ2-2; a weak D match, TRBD1 (6 bases). Trimming removed 6 bases at V and 1 base at J, with 12 bases between. The CDR3 loop spans 15 amino acids. Germline CDR1 and CDR2: SNHLY and FYNNEI. CDR3 sequence reads: CASRLTDRNTGELFF. The CDR3, as DNA: TGTGCCAGCAGACTAACGGACAGGAACACCGGGGAGCTGTTTTTT. The full variable domain, with the rest looked up from reference TRBV2 and TRBJ2-2, is EPEVTQTPSHQVTQMGQEVILRCVPISNHLYFYWYRQILGQKVEFLVSFYNNEISEKSEIFDDQFSVERPDGSNFTLKIRSTKLEDSAMYFCASRLTDRNTGELFFGEGSRLTVL.

This chain uses TRBV3-1 (or the pseudogene TRBV3-2) with TRBJ2-5; tentatively, D is TRBD1 (5 bases). With 2 bases removed from V and 5 bases from J, the gap between germline ends came to 12 bases. The germline CDR1 and CDR2 sequences are LGHDT and YNNKEL (reference sequence). The CDR3 covers 14 residues. The CDR3 protein is CASSQMQGPETQYF. The CDR3 DNA follows: TGTGCCAGCAGCCAAATGCAGGGTCCGGAGACCCAGTACTTC.

The CDR3 loop is CASSVDAGLANEKLFF. The CDR3 bases are TGTGCCAGCAGCGTAGACGCCGGGTTGGCTAATGAAAAACTGTTTTTT. The chain uses TRBV9 and TRBJ1-4; D not resolved. The CDR3 consists of 16 residues. V lost 0 bases, J lost 3 bases, and 12 bases lay in between. Germline loops: CDR1 SGDLS, CDR2 YYNGEE.

The gene calls are TRBV6-1 and TRBJ2-7; 7 nucleotides align to TRBD2. The CDR3 covers 18 residues. Trimming at V came to 1 base and at J to 3 bases, leaving 15 bases not matched to a gene. In germline, CDR1 is MNHNS, CDR2 SASEGT. The CDR3 sequence: CASSEEPGLGTTYYEQYF. The CDR3, as DNA: TGTGCCAGCAGTGAAGAACCAGGGCTAGGGACTACTTACTACGAGCAGTACTTC.

CDR3 nucleotides: TGTGCCAGCAGCCAGAGACAGGATTCTAATGAAAAACTGTTTTTT. Translated, it gives CASSQRQDSNEKLFF. This chain connects TRBV11-2 to TRBJ1-4; D might be TRBD1 (6 bases). V was shortened by 5 bases and J by 3 bases, with 13 bases between the two germline ends. The CDR3 runs to 15 residues. The germline CDR1 and CDR2 sequences are SGHAT and FQNNGV.

This clone has just a few counts. This chain joins TRBV10-3 and TRBJ1-1; D is possibly TRBD1 (5 bases). CDR1 is ENHRY and CDR2 is SYGVKD in the germline V gene. The CDR3 contains 14 residues. V was clipped by 8 bases and J by 3 bases, with 16 bases between them. The CDR3 is CAIGTAGGYTEAFF. DNA of the CDR3: TGTGCCATCGGTACCGCGGGGGGATACACTGAAGCTTTCTTT.

The genes are TRBV5-4 and TRBJ2-6; 7 bases line up with TRBD1. This CDR3 has 17 residues. Germline V CDR1 and CDR2: SGHNT, YYREEE (reference sequence). Germline trimming cut 3 bases from V and 2 bases from J; bases unmatched to any gene: 8. The chain's CDR3 is CASSSPIDRAGANVLTF. The CDR3 nucleotides are TGTGCCAGCAGCTCCCCAATTGACAGGGCTGGGGCCAACGTCCTGACTTTC.

The V gene is TRBV9, the J gene TRBJ1-6; 7 bases are shared with TRBD1. The V gene end was trimmed by 3 bases and the J gene end by 4 bases; junction bases not matched to a gene: 10. The CDR3 runs 17 residues. From germline, CDR1 is SGDLS and CDR2 YYNGEE. The CDR3 sequence: CASSGNRDSKYNSPLHF. The CDR3 DNA reads TGTGCCAGCAGCGGGAACCGGGACAGCAAATATAATTCACCCCTCCACTTT.

The chain couples TRBV5-6 to TRBJ2-1; 9 bases match TRBD2. This CDR3 is 16 amino acids long. Losses at the gene ends were 2 bases for V and 8 bases for J; bases not matched to a gene: 11. CDR1 is SGHDT and CDR2 is YYEEEE in the germline V gene. The CDR3 reads CASSFPDRSGSDEQFF. CDR3 coding DNA: TGTGCCAGCAGCTTCCCCGACCGTAGCGGGAGCGATGAGCAGTTCTTC.

The chain is built from TRBV7-9 and TRBJ1-5; D may be TRBD1 (6 bases). The CDR3 length is 15 residues. Germline CDR1 reads SEHNR; CDR2 reads FQNEAQ (reference sequence). Trimming took off 2 bases at V and 6 bases at J, with 14 bases between the two ends. The CDR3 region has the DNA TGTGCCAGCAGCTTATTGCCAGGGGACGGTCAGCCCCAGCATTTT. It translates to CASSLLPGDGQPQHF. The full variable domain, rest sourced from reference TRBV7-9 and TRBJ1-5, is DTGVSQNPRHKITKRGQNVTFRCDPISEHNRLYWYRQTLGQGPEFLTYFQNEAQLEKSRLLSDRFSAERPKGSFSTLEIQRTEQGDSAMYLCASSLLPGDGQPQHFGDGTRLSIL.

J is TRBJ1-2 and V is TRBV10-1; a weak D match, TRBD1 (6 bases). The CDR3 contains 13 residues. Trimming pared 0 bases from V and 8 bases from J, leaving 10 bases between. Germline V gene data show CDR1 as WNHNN and CDR2 as SYGVQD (reference sequence). CDR3 coding DNA: TGCGCCAGCAGTGAGTCGTCAGGGGCCGGCTACACCTTC. Translated, it gives CASSESSGAGYTF.

The chain links TRBV11-2 to TRBJ1-1; D possibly corresponds to TRBD1 (6 bases). Trimming pared 4 bases from V and 3 bases from J, leaving 15 bases between. CDR1 and CDR2 (germline): SGHAT, FQNNGV. The CDR3 sequence is 15 residues long. The CDR3 region is CASSSRRGADTEAFF. CDR3 nucleotides: TGTGCCAGCAGCTCCAGACGGGGGGCGGACACTGAAGCTTTCTTT.

The V call is TRBV7-9, the J call TRBJ2-5, with 10 bases aligning to TRBD1. Per germline, CDR1 SEHNR and CDR2 FQNEAQ (reference sequence). Germline trimming cut 5 bases from V and 1 base from J; bases unmatched to any gene: 1. This CDR3 is 14 amino acids long. In nucleotides, the CDR3 is TGTGCCAGCAGCAGGGACAGGGGCCAAGAGACCCAGTACTTC. It translates to CASSRDRGQETQYF.

V gene TRBV28 combines with J gene TRBJ2-7; TRBD1 agrees at 10 bases. J was trimmed by 3 bases and V by 7 bases; bases with no gene match: 9. The CDR3 length is 15 residues. Germline values: CDR1 MDHEN, CDR2 SYDVKM. DNA for the CDR3: TGTGCCAGCACCAAGACAGGGGGCCTCTACTACGAGCAGTACTTC. The encoded protein is CASTKTGGLYYEQYF.

This chain uses TRBV5-1 with TRBJ1-5, with D perhaps TRBD1 (6 bases). V was shortened by 9 bases and J by 4 bases, with 14 bases between the two germline ends. Germline V lookup: CDR1 SGHRS, CDR2 YFSETQ. The CDR3 consists of 13 residues. CDR3 sequence: CATRTVSNQPQHF. The CDR3 coding sequence is TGCGCCACCCGGACAGTTTCTAATCAGCCCCAGCATTTT.

This chain connects TRBV10-3 to TRBJ2-7; TRBD1 agrees at 10 bases. This CDR3 has 14 residues. The germline gives CDR1 ENHRY, CDR2 SYGVKD. With V trimmed by 6 bases and J by 4 bases, 6 bases remained unmatched. The CDR3 sequence is CAISEGQGKYEQYF. CDR3 in DNA: TGTGCCATCAGCGAGGGACAGGGGAAGTACGAGCAGTACTTC.

The chain carries TRBV27 and TRBJ2-3, with D tentatively TRBD2 (6 bases). Trimming removed 5 bases at V and 1 base at J, with 16 bases between. The length of the CDR3 is 16 residues. The germline V gene has CDR1 MNHEY and CDR2 SMNVEV (reference sequence). CDR3 nucleotides: TGTGCCAGCAGTCCCGGGAGACATTCAGGCACAGATACGCAGTATTTT. Protein product: CASSPGRHSGTDTQYF.

The chain recombines TRBV15 with TRBJ1-4; D is perhaps TRBD1 (6 bases). V lost 5 bases, J lost 5 bases, and 15 bases lay in between. The germline CDR1 and CDR2 sequences are LNHNV and YYDKDF (reference sequence). CDR3 length equals 15 residues. CDR3: CATSVHREGNEKLFF. The CDR3 DNA reads as TGTGCCACCAGCGTACACAGGGAAGGAAATGAAAAACTGTTTTTT.

The V and J genes are TRBV6-5 and TRBJ2-1; maybe TRBD2 (6 bases). With 5 bases removed from V and 9 bases from J, the gap between germline ends came to 17 bases. The CDR3 totals 14 residues. Germline values: CDR1 MNHEY, CDR2 SVGAGI. For the CDR3, the DNA is TGTGCCAGCAGTACGACTTCGGGGGAATTTGAGCAGTTCTTC. This encodes CASSTTSGEFEQFF.